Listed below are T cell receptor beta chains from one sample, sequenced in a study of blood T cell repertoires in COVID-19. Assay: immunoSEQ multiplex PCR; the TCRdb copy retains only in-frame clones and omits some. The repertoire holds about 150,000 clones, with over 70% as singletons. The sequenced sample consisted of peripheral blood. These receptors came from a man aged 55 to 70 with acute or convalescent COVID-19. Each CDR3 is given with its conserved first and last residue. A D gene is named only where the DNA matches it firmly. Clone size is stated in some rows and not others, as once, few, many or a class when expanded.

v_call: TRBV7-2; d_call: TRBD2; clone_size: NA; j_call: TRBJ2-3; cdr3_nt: TGTGCCACTGGACTAGCGGGAGGAGCGGCAGATACGCAGTATTTT; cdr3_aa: CATGLAGGAADTQYF
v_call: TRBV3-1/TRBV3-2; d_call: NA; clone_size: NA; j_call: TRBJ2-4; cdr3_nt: TGTGCCAGCAGCCAAGAAAGATTCAGGCCAGAACCACCAAACATTCAGTACTTC; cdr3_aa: CASSQERFRPEPPNIQYF
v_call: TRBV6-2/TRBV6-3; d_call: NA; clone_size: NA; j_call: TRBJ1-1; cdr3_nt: TGTGCCAGCAGCACTACCACAGGGTCCACTGAAGCTTTCTTT; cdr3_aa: CASSTTTGSTEAFF
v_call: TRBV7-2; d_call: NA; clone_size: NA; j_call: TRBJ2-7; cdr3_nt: TGTGCCAGCAGCCTCATCGGAGGGTACGAGCAGTACTTC; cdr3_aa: CASSLIGGYEQYF
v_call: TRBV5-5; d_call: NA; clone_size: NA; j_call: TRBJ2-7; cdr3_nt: TGTGCCAGCAGCTTCGGCCTCGGGTTGAGCTCCTACGAGCAGTACTTC; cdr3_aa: CASSFGLGLSSYEQYF
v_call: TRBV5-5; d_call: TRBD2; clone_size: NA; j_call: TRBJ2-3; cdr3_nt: TGTGCCAGCACCAGACTAGCGGACACAGATACGCAGTATTTT; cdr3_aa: CASTRLADTDTQYF
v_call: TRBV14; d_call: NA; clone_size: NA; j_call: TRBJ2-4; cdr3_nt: TGTGCCAGCAGCCTGGGACACAACTTAGCCAAAAACATTCAGTACTTC; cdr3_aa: CASSLGHNLAKNIQYF
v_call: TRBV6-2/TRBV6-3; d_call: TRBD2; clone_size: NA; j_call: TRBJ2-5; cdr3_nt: TGTGCCAGCAGTAAGACTAGCCGACGGGAGACCCAGTACTTC; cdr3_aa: CASSKTSRRETQYF
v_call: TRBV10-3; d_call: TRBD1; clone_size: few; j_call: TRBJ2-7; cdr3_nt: TGTGCCATCAGCAAGACGGGACAGGAGAACCACGAGCAGTACTTC; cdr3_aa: CAISKTGQENHEQYF
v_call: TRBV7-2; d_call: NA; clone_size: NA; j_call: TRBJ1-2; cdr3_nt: TGTGCCAGCAGCTTGGGCCTCGCTAACTATGGCTACACCTTC; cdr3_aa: CASSLGLANYGYTF
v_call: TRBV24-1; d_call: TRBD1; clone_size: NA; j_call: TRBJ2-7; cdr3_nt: TGTGCCACCCACGACAGGGCATACGAGCAGTACTTC; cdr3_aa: CATHDRAYEQYF
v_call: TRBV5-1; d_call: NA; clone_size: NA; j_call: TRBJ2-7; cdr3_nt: TGCGCCAGCAGCTTGGCAGGGCGCTATTACGAGCAGTACTTC; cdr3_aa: CASSLAGRYYEQYF
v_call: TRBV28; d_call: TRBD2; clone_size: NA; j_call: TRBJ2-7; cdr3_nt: TGTGCCAGCAGCCCCTCTCGATGGGGGGTCTCCTCAGCGGGGGAGCAGTACTTC; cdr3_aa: CASSPSRWGVSSAGEQYF
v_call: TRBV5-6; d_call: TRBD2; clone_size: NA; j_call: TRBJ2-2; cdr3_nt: TGTGCCAGCAGCCCTAGCGGGGTGAACACCGGGGAGCTGTTTTTT; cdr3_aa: CASSPSGVNTGELFF
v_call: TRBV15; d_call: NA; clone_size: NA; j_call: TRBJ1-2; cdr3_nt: TGTGCCACCAGCAGAGATTGGTCTGGGACACGAGGCTACACCTTC; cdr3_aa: CATSRDWSGTRGYTF
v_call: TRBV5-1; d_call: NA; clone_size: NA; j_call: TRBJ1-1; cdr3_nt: TGCGCCAGCAGCTTGGGGCCAGGGGACGGAACTGAAGCTTTCTTT; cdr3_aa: CASSLGPGDGTEAFF
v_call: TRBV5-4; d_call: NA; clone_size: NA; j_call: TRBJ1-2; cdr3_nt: TGTGCCAGCAGCTTGGAATGGGAGGATGGCTACACCTTC; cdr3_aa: CASSLEWEDGYTF
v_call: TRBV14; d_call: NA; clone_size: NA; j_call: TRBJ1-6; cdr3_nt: TGTGCCAGCAGCCAAGTGGCCGGGAATTCACCCCTCCACTTT; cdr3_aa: CASSQVAGNSPLHF
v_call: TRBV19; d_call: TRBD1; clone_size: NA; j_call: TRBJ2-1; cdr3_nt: TGTGCCAGTAGTATGTTACAGGGGTCCTACAATGAGCAGTTCTTC; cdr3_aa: CASSMLQGSYNEQFF
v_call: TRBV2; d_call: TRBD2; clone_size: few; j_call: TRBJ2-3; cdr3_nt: TGTGCCAGCAGGAAGACTAGCGGGAGCACAGATACGCAGTATTTT; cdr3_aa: CASRKTSGSTDTQYF
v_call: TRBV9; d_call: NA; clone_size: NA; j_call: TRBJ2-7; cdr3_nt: TGTGCCAGCAGCGACGGCTTAAGTACAGGACGCTACGAGCAGTACTTC; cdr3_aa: CASSDGLSTGRYEQYF
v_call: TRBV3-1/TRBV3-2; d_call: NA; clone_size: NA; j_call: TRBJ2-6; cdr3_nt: TGTGCCAGCAGCCATGGGCAGTCTGGGGCCAACGTCCTGACTTTC; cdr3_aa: CASSHGQSGANVLTF
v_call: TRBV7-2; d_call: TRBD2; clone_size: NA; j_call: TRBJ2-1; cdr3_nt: TGTGCCAGCAGCTTGCTAGCGGGGAACTCCTACAATGAGCAGTTCTTC; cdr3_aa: CASSLLAGNSYNEQFF
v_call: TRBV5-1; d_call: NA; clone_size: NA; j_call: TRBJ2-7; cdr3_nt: TGCGCCAGCAGCTTGCTCCCCGGCCGGGACACGAGACCCTACGAGCAGTACTTC; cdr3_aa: CASSLLPGRDTRPYEQYF
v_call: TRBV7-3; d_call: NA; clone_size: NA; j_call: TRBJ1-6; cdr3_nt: TGTGCCAGCAGCTCCCGGGGGGGAGGCTCACCCCTCCACTTT; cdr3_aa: CASSSRGGGSPLHF
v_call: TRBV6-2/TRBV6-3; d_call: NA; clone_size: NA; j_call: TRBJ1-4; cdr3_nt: TGTGCCAGCAGTTCCGGACAGCCTGCAACTAATGAAAAACTGTTTTTT; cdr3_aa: CASSSGQPATNEKLFF
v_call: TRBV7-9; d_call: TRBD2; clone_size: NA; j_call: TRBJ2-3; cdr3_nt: TGTGCCAGCAGCCCTCATCAAAGAGCGGGGAACACAGATACGCAGTATTTT; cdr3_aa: CASSPHQRAGNTDTQYF
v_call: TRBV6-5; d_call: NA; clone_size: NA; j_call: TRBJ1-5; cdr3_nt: TGTGCCAGCTGGAGCGGACCGGGGGGCAATCAGCCCCAGCATTTT; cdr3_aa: CASWSGPGGNQPQHF
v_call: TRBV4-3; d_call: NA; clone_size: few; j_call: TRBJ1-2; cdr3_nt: TGCGCCAGCAGCGCCGGAGGGGACTACATACGGAGTGGCTACACCTTC; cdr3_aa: CASSAGGDYIRSGYTF
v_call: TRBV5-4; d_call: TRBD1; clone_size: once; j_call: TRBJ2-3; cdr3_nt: TGTGCCAGCGGAACAGGGGGAGGAACAGATACGCAGTATTTT; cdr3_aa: CASGTGGGTDTQYF
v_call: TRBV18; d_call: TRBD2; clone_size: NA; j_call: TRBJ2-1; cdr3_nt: TGTGCCAGCTCACAGCGGGAGGGGGATGAGCAGTTCTTC; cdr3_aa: CASSQREGDEQFF